This T cell receptor beta chain was found in a study of molecular identifiers for immune sequencing clone quantification. The germline V gene encodes CDR1 MDHEN and CDR2 SYDVKM. Between the trimmed V and J ends, which lost 8 bases and 3 bases, there was a span of 14 bases. This CDR3 is 13 amino acids long. This clonotype was recorded at least ten times. TCRdb re-derived calls from the PCR reads in MiXCR, one entry per CDR3 protein. Of 300,000 to 400,000 distinct CDR3 sequences detected, about a fifth appear once; the ten largest clones hold roughly 0.86%. Sequencing was performed on naive CD8+ T cells from blood, with Jurkat cell RNA spiked in. Subset denoted: FACS-sorted CD8+CD4-CCR7+CD45RA+ naive T cells. The sequence derives from a human donor in good health. Some libraries in this study had Jurkat cell RNA spiked in. The V gene is TRBV28, the J gene TRBJ2-7; maybe TRBD2 (6 bases). CDR3 nucleotide sequence: TGTGCCAGCCGGGGACTCGCGCGCTACGAGCAGTACTTC. Encoded protein: CASRGLARYEQYF.